These 19 T cell receptor beta chains originate from one sample sequenced in a study of CD8+ T cells in alopecia areata. Indicated treatment: oral pan-JAK inhibitor, 5-10 mg twice daily. RNA extraction and reverse transcription yielded cDNA as sequencing template. Assay used: immunoSEQ multiplex PCR; TCRdb lists only in-frame clones, some missing. The table lists 190,000 or so clones, around 60% of them singletons. Sequencing used CD8+ T cells sorted from blood, obtained at week 24, from a patient treated with tofacitinib. These receptor sequences come from a human donor with alopecia areata.

The rearrangement uses TRBV27 and TRBJ1-5; D is undetermined. Germline CDR1 reads MNHEY; CDR2 reads SMNVEV (reference sequence). CDR3 length equals 13 residues. Trimming removed 6 bases from V and 5 bases from J, with 11 bases in between. Written as DNA, the CDR3 is TGTGCCAGCAGCCTCAACTTCTATCAGCCCCAGCATTTT. This gives the protein CASSLNFYQPQHF.

The rearrangement uses TRBV29-1 and TRBJ2-7, with D unresolved. The CDR3 is 12 residues long. Germline V gives CDR1 SQVTM, CDR2 ANQGSEA. V was cut by 4 bases and J by 7 bases, with 14 bases left in between. The CDR3 protein is CSVVSALNEQYF. The CDR3 DNA is TGCAGCGTTGTGAGCGCCCTTAATGAGCAGTACTTC.

This clone was found a few times. This rearrangement joins TRBV13 to TRBJ2-1; unclear D gene. This CDR3 region has 12 residues. Germline CDR1 and CDR2: PRHDT and FYEKMQ (reference sequence). V was shortened by 0 bases and J by 9 bases, with 6 bases between the two germline ends. CDR3 sequence reads: CASSLGQLEQFF. In nucleotides, the CDR3 is TGTGCCAGCAGCTTAGGGCAGCTTGAGCAGTTCTTC.

The rearrangement uses TRBV29-1 and TRBJ2-1; D is undetermined. V shed 4 bases and J shed 6 bases, with 13 bases lying between them. Germline V gene lookup returns CDR1 SQVTM and CDR2 ANQGSEA. The CDR3 loop spans 13 amino acids. This CDR3 is CSVGAGLSNEQFF. CDR3 coding DNA: TGCAGCGTTGGGGCAGGTCTATCCAATGAGCAGTTCTTC.

The rearrangement uses TRBV7-8 and TRBJ2-1, with 10 bases identical to TRBD1. The germline V gene has CDR1 SGHVS and CDR2 FQNEAQ. The CDR3 spans 15 residues. V dropped 10 bases and J dropped 3; count of bases not matched to a gene: 9. The chain's CDR3 is CATLTGTGVYNEQFF. The CDR3 coding sequence is TGTGCCACCCTTACCGGGACAGGGGTCTACAATGAGCAGTTCTTC.

This clone was observed a handful of times. The rearrangement joins TRBV6-6 to TRBJ2-2, with 10 bases aligning to TRBD1. Trimming removed 5 bases from V and 7 bases from J; junction bases left unmatched: 4. The germline gives CDR1 MNHNY, CDR2 SVGAGI (reference sequence). There are 14 residues in the CDR3. The CDR3 loop is CASSRDRGGGELFF. DNA for the CDR3: TGTGCCAGCAGTCGGGACAGGGGAGGCGGGGAGCTGTTTTTT.

The chain has TRBV13 and TRBJ2-5, with 7 bases that match TRBD1. Germline V gives CDR1 PRHDT, CDR2 FYEKMQ (reference sequence). The CDR3 consists of 14 residues. V lost 4 bases and J lost 2; bases outside the gene matches: 4. The CDR3 loop is CASSSRDRQETQYF. CDR3 in DNA: TGTGCCAGCAGCTCCCGGGACAGACAAGAGACCCAGTACTTC.

The chain carries TRBV15 and TRBJ1-2; 7 positions match TRBD1. Germline lookup yields CDR1 LNHNV and CDR2 YYDKDF (reference sequence). The CDR3 totals 13 residues. V gave up 4 bases and J gave up 8 bases; unmatched junction bases: 7. CDR3 coding DNA: TGTGCCACCAGCACGACAGGGCCGCGGGGCTACACCTTC. Translation gives CATSTTGPRGYTF.

This chain joins TRBV15 and TRBJ1-5; TRBD1 is a possible D gene (5 bases). This CDR3 is 16 amino acids long. V lost 0 bases and J 2 bases, leaving 11 bases between the germline ends. Germline loops: CDR1 LNHNV, CDR2 YYDKDF (reference sequence). DNA of the CDR3: TGTGCCACCAGCAGAGATAGGGACGGACGCAATCAGCCCCAGCATTTT. It translates to CATSRDRDGRNQPQHF.

The rearrangement joins TRBV7-9 to TRBJ1-1; D remains unclear. The CDR3 totals 12 residues. V lost 3 bases, J lost 2 bases, and 4 bases lay in between. The germline V gene encodes CDR1 SEHNR and CDR2 FQNEAQ (reference sequence). CDR3 nucleotide sequence: TGTGCCAGCAGCTTCATAAACACTGAAGCTTTCTTT. Translated, it gives CASSFINTEAFF. The full variable domain, completed using reference TRBV7-9 and TRBJ1-1, is DTGVSQNPRHKITKRGQNVTFRCDPISEHNRLYWYRQTLGQGPEFLTYFQNEAQLEKSRLLSDRFSAERPKGSFSTLEIQRTEQGDSAMYLCASSFINTEAFFGQGTRLTVV.

The chain couples TRBV7-2 to TRBJ2-2, with D perhaps TRBD1 (5 bases). CDR1 SGHTA and CDR2 FQGNSA come from the germline V gene. The CDR3 length is 16 residues. Trimming stripped 10 bases from V and 6 bases from J, with 24 bases between. This CDR3 is CATPQMAGLDSGELFF. In DNA form, the CDR3 reads TGTGCCACGCCCCAAATGGCAGGGTTAGACTCCGGGGAGCTGTTTTTT.

The V call is TRBV13, the J call TRBJ2-4; 7 nucleotides line up with TRBD1. Germline CDR1 is PRHDT and CDR2 is FYEKMQ (reference sequence). This CDR3 is 17 amino acids long. V shed 0 bases and J 0 bases; nucleotides not matched to a gene: 5. The CDR3 protein is CASSLGRQGRAKNIQYF. The CDR3 DNA reads as TGTGCCAGCAGCTTAGGGCGACAGGGAAGAGCCAAAAACATTCAGTACTTC.

The chain couples TRBV6-6 to TRBJ1-1; 11 nucleotides align to TRBD1. J lost 6 bases, V lost 6 bases, and 9 bases had no gene match. Germline assignment: CDR1 MNHNY and CDR2 SVGAGI (reference sequence). This CDR3 contains 15 residues. The CDR3 reads CASSSPGQGAPEAFF. The CDR3 bases are TGTGCCAGCAGCTCACCAGGACAGGGGGCCCCTGAAGCTTTCTTT.

The J gene is TRBJ1-2, the V gene TRBV7-9; TRBD1 aligns across 9 bases. Germline V gene data show CDR1 as SEHNR and CDR2 as FQNEAQ (reference sequence). J gave up 3 bases and V 10 bases, and 12 bases lay outside the gene matches. CDR3 size: 15 residues. CDR3 sequence: CATNVGDRVYYGYTF. The CDR3, as DNA: TGTGCCACCAACGTTGGGGACAGGGTATACTATGGCTACACCTTC.

DNA for the CDR3: TGCAGCGTTGAAGCTGGACTAGCGGGGGCTTACGAGCAGTACTTC. Encoded protein: CSVEAGLAGAYEQYF. The rearrangement uses TRBV29-1 and TRBJ2-7; TRBD2 matches at 13 bases. This CDR3 has 15 residues. Per germline, CDR1 SQVTM and CDR2 ANQGSEA. V was pared by 1 base and J by 4 bases, with 4 bases of the junction left unmatched.

This clone was seen only a few times. V and J are TRBV5-6 and TRBJ2-5; 11 bases map to TRBD2. The V and J ends lost 3 bases and 4 bases, in that order; junction bases with no gene match: 5. CDR3 length equals 15 residues. Germline V gene sequence: CDR1 SGHDT, CDR2 YYEEEE. CDR3 sequence: CASSWGLAAGETQYF. CDR3 nucleotides: TGTGCCAGCAGCTGGGGACTAGCGGCGGGAGAGACCCAGTACTTC.

The chain has TRBV19 and TRBJ1-5; TRBD1 matches 7 bases. This CDR3 spans 16 amino acids. J was trimmed by 4 bases and V by 7 bases; bases with no gene match: 13. From germline, CDR1 is LNHDA and CDR2 SQIVND (reference sequence). The CDR3 reads CASTPEVFRGNQPQHF. CDR3 DNA sequence: TGTGCCAGTACCCCCGAGGTTTTCAGGGGGAATCAGCCCCAGCATTTT.

The rearrangement links TRBV19 to TRBJ2-7; D may be TRBD1 (5 bases). The germline V gene encodes CDR1 LNHDA and CDR2 SQIVND (reference sequence). The ends were cut back, 6 bases at V and 5 bases at J, with 20 bases in the middle. CDR3 length: 15 residues. The CDR3 DNA sequence: TGTGCCAGTAGCAGATTGCCGGACAAGTTGGACGAGCAGTACTTC. This encodes CASSRLPDKLDEQYF.

This clone was detected only a few times. This chain connects TRBV27 to TRBJ2-1; 9 bases agree with TRBD1. Germline-derived CDR1 and CDR2 are MNHEY and SMNVEV (reference sequence). The CDR3 totals 15 residues. Trimming took 6 bases from V and 4 from J; bases not matched to a gene: 7. Here the CDR3 reads CASRPRDRVYNEQFF. In nucleotides, the CDR3 is TGTGCCAGCAGACCACGGGACAGGGTTTACAATGAGCAGTTCTTC.